The clone carrying this T cell receptor beta chain came up once. The antigen is not known. The entry originates in a study of OX40 agonist ivuxolimab in advanced cancers. Between the trimmed V and J ends, which lost 10 bases and 6 bases, there was a span of 16 bases. There are 13 residues in the CDR3. The germline V gene encodes CDR1 LNHDA and CDR2 SQIVND (reference sequence). Some clones are missing from TCRdb's copy, which holds only in-frame ones; the method was immunoSEQ multiplex PCR. Of approximately 94,000 clones in the sample, under 95% were seen once. Patients were ineligible given autoimmune disease history or systemic immunosuppression. At baseline, cycle 4 day 1, and cycle 7 day 1, blood was sampled. General study findings and limits: More expanded clones were seen, on average, in CD8+ T cells than in CD4+. The CD4+ and CD8+ T cells in the blood had expanded clonally by week 6 at 0.1 to 3.0 mg/kg.

The V and J genes are TRBV19 and TRBJ2-1, with D maybe TRBD2 (6 bases). The receptor was derived from an adult with an advanced solid tumor such as melanoma, head and neck, liver or kidney cancer. This specimen consisted of CD4+ or CD8+ T cells sorted from blood, obtained in a trial of the OX40 agonist ivuxolimab. The CDR3 is CATRTEGRNEQFF. The CDR3 bases are TGTGCCACGAGAACGGAGGGGCGCAATGAGCAGTTCTTC.